This T cell receptor (beta chain) emerged from a study of regulatory T cells in long-lasting Graves disease. Study-wide results and limits: Study was limited to peripheral blood, excluding thyroid tissue.

This clonotype was picked up many times. The antigen remains undetermined. Germline-derived CDR1 and CDR2 are MNHNS and SASEGT. V lost 5 bases to trimming and J lost 7 bases, with 18 bases between them. The CDR3 is made up of 14 amino acids. Construction of TCR beta libraries relied on iRepertoire HTBI primers and on Arm-PCR targeting CDR3 regions. In the authors' methods: Across all samples, under 65 TRBV segments and 15 or so TRBJ segments were identified. TCRdb reprocessed the multiplex PCR reads with MiXCR, giving one entry per CDR3 protein. The V and J calls were determined by TCRdb, not by the authors. The sample shows fewer than 400,000 distinct CDR3 sequences, 20% of them seen only once. The sample's time point: persistent/refractory GD, antithyroid drugs over 5 years with positive TRAb. Isolated PBMC RNA provided the starting material for the TCR library. Guidelines of the American Thyroid Association were used to diagnose Graves' disease.

This specimen was peripheral blood mononuclear cells (PBMCs), taken when the disease was refractory, from a patient treated with antithyroid drugs. The J gene is TRBJ2-7, the V gene TRBV6-1; D possibly corresponds to TRBD2 (5 bases). This sequence originates from a female donor with Graves disease. CDR3 loop: CASSLPGLPDEQYF. For the CDR3, the DNA is TGTGCCAGCAGTCTACCCGGACTGCCTGATGAGCAGTACTTC.